The T cell receptor beta chain under discussion was sequenced for a study of blood T cell repertoires in COVID-19. On this clone itself: An end of the junction differs from the germline gene, which may be a read error.

Germline V gives CDR1 SGHRS, CDR2 YFSETQ. There are 15 residues in the CDR3. The data were produced by immunoSEQ multiplex PCR, yet TCRdb's version contains in-frame clones alone and is incomplete. The data hold just over 250,000 clones, with around 80% observed a single time. The rearrangement uses TRBV5-1 and TRBJ1-2; tentative D call: TRBD1 (6 bases). Sequencing was carried out using PBMCs or T cells enriched from blood (not recorded which). This sequence was found in a man younger than 40 with acute COVID-19. The CDR3 loop reads CASSPGQSSNYGYTF. The CDR3 DNA sequence: TGTGCCAGCAGCCCCGGACAGAGTTCTAACTATGGCTACACCTTC.